This record covers a single TCR beta chain. This specimen comes from a study of control samples from healthy donors and cancer patients. Clones were read by immunoSEQ multiplex PCR, and TCRdb kept only the in-frame ones, dropping some. The sample records approximately 150,000 clones, around 90% being singletons. The TCR was taken from a man between 25 and 39 years old in good health. The sequencing sample was made of blood.

CDR3 in DNA: TGTGCCAGTAGTATTTATTCCAGGAGCAATCAGCCCCAGCATTTT. Its protein product is CASSIYSRSNQPQHF. This rearrangement joins TRBV19 to TRBJ1-5; D is ambiguous. The V gene lost 3 bases and the J gene lost 1 base, with 10 bases spanning the gap. Germline-derived CDR1 and CDR2 are LNHDA and SQIVND (reference sequence). CDR3 size: 15 residues.